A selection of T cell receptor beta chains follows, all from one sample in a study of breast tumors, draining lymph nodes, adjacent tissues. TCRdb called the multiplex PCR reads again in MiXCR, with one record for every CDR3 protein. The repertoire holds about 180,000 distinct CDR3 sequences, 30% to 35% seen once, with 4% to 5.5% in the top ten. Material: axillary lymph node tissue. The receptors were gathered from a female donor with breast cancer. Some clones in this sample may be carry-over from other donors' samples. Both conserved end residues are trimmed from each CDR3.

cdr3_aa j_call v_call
ASSIASGGTDTQY TRBJ2-3 TRBV11-2
ASSLTTGALYGYT TRBJ1-2 TRBV11-3
SARDRSGSRETQY TRBJ2-5 TRBV20-1
ASSFSNQETQY TRBJ2-5 TRBV5-6
SANRLAANYGYT TRBJ1-2 TRBV20-1
ASSAQTGGTEAF TRBJ1-1 TRBV9
ASSQETASGTYEQY TRBJ2-7 TRBV3-1
ASSYRAQSLDEQY TRBJ2-7 TRBV19
SARDLDSGPTGTQY TRBJ2-3 TRBV20-1
ASSFKAGELF TRBJ2-2 TRBV7-6
ASSYYSGEQY TRBJ2-7 TRBV7-8
ASRGDSAYGYT TRBJ1-2 TRBV2
ASSQSTGASGGETQY TRBJ2-5 TRBV6-5
ASSATTQTATNEKLF TRBJ1-4 TRBV27
ASSPTTGETQY TRBJ2-5 TRBV12-3/TRBV12-4
ASYPTGPRTDTQY TRBJ2-3 TRBV7-2
ASRESGETYYGYT TRBJ1-2 TRBV27
ASRRSPKDTQY TRBJ2-3 TRBV11-1
ASSTVAGTEAF TRBJ1-1 TRBV2
ASSSGPANTGVNEQF TRBJ2-1 TRBV9
ASSLFGGGTEAF TRBJ1-1 TRBV7-9
SMDRRHLTNYGYT TRBJ1-2 TRBV29-1
ASRPPRPWADTQY TRBJ2-3 TRBV6-2/TRBV6-3
ASSPGPRGTQY TRBJ2-5 TRBV7-6
SARDPPRETQY TRBJ2-5 TRBV20-1
ATGLCSGANVLT TRBJ2-6 TRBV24-1